This T cell receptor beta chain stems from a study of OX40 agonist ivuxolimab in advanced cancers. Systemic immunosuppression or a history of autoimmune disease excluded patients. General observations from the study: Low normalized T-cell clonal expansion also characterized some of the nonresponders. Expansion of clones was among the lowest in partial responders at 0.1-3.0 mg/kg.

Remarks on this clone: Its antigen is undetermined.

The CDR3 runs 14 residues. Trimming took 4 bases from V and 3 from J, leaving 10 bases between them. Germline V gives CDR1 LGHNA, CDR2 YNFKEQ. TCRdb's table, derived via immunoSEQ multiplex PCR, lists solely in-frame clones and lacks some. Of roughly 92,000 clones in the sample, approximately 89% were seen once. This chain uses TRBV4-2 with TRBJ2-1, with D perhaps TRBD2 (5 bases). This receptor was obtained from an adult with an advanced solid tumor such as melanoma, head and neck, liver or kidney cancer. Sequencing was performed on CD4+ or CD8+ T cells sorted from blood, taken in a trial of the OX40 agonist ivuxolimab. CDR3 bases: TGTGCCAGCAGCCGAACGGGAAACTACAATGAGCAGTTCTTC. Residues: CASSRTGNYNEQFF.